Presented here are 4 T cell receptor beta chains from one specimen sequenced in a study of cytotoxic CD8 clonotypes in ibrutinib-treated CLL (dated by TCRdb to the early 2020s). The library was built by means of the immunoSEQ multiplex PCR assay. TCRdb mirrors the immuneACCESS table, restricted to in-frame sequences. Some clones are absent from its copies; in checked studies, under half trace to an unresolved V gene, and the reason for the others is unknown. Present in this sample are 73,000 or so clones, 68% of which were seen just once. The ten largest clones capture 5.7% of the sample. Per the publication, the time point label means: about 11 months on ibrutinib. Sequenced material: PBMCs, taken after 12 months of ibrutinib treatment. Receptors originate from a human donor with chronic lymphocytic leukemia.

The rearrangement joins TRBV7-2 to TRBJ2-7; maybe TRBD1 (5 bases). Between the trimmed V and J ends, which lost 1 base and 0 bases, there was a span of 7 bases. The germline gives CDR1 SGHTA, CDR2 FQGNSA. CDR3 length: 14 amino acids. CDR3 DNA: TGTGCCAGCAGCTTAGGACAGTCCTCCTACGAGCAGTACTTC. It yields the protein CASSLGQSSYEQYF.

The chain joins TRBV12-5 to TRBJ1-5, with 8 nucleotides matching TRBD1. Germline loops: CDR1 LGHNT, CDR2 FRNRAP. J gave up 4 bases and V 5 bases, and 7 bases lay outside the gene matches. The CDR3 runs 15 residues. CDR3 DNA: TGTGCTAGTGGTCCCCCAGGGGGCTTTAATCAGCCCCAGCATTTT. Encoded protein: CASGPPGGFNQPQHF.

The J gene is TRBJ1-1, the V gene TRBV14; maybe TRBD1 (5 bases). CDR3 length: 16 residues. The ends were cut back, 2 bases at V and 5 bases at J, with 18 bases in the middle. Looked up from germline, CDR1 is SGHDN and CDR2 is FVKESK. In nucleotides, the CDR3 is TGTGCCAGCAGCCAACAACGGGCCCCGAGGGGAACTGAAGCTTTCTTT. Translation: CASSQQRAPRGTEAFF.

This clone has just one count. V gene TRBV6-1 combines with J gene TRBJ1-6, with D tentatively TRBD1 (6 bases). Germline CDR1 reads MNHNS; CDR2 reads SASEGT. The length of the CDR3 is 17 residues. V was cut by 0 bases and J by 7 bases, with 16 bases left in between. The DNA of the CDR3 is TGTGCCAGCAGTGAAGCTGTTGCAGGGGTTGGGAATTCACCCCTCCACTTT. The encoded protein is CASSEAVAGVGNSPLHF.